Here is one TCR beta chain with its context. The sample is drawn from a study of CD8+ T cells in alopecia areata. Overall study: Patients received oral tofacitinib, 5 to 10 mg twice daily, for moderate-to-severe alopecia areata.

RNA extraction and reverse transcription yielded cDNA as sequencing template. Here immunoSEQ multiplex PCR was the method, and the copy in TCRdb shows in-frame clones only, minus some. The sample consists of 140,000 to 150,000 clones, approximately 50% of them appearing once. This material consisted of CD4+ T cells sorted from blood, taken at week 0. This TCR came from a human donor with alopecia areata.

Written as DNA, the CDR3 is TGTGCCTGGAGGGCTGACAGATCGAACACCGGGGAGCTGTTTTTT. It codes for CAWRADRSNTGELFF. The chain recombines TRBV30 with TRBJ2-2, with D possibly being TRBD1 (5 bases). Per germline, CDR1 GTSNPN and CDR2 SVGIG (reference sequence). Deletions cut 3 bases from V and 0 bases from J, with 11 bases between. There are 15 residues in the CDR3.